The next 4 T cell receptor beta chains were all read from a single sample in a study of naive and memory T cell subsets (dated by TCRdb to between 2016 and 2019). Library preparation employed UMI-ligation and nested PCR. Sequencing took place on an Illumina MiSeq. Four rounds of PCR, run with the SP2 primer together with nested alpha and beta constant region primers, were used to amplify the ligated cDNA. Clones were called with MiXCR by TCRdb after fastp trimmed the public reads at Q25, and only in-frame beta chains were retained. Entries are consolidated by CDR3 protein sequence, retaining the most common genes and DNA. The sample has 30,000 to 35,000 distinct CDR3 sequences on record, less than 8.5% of them singletons. 3% to 3.5% of the sample goes to the ten largest clones. The sample's treatment or condition label is to be understood as: skin biopsy from PPD injection site in Mantoux-positive individual. The study reported a robust and sensitive protocol to amplify, sequence and analyze TCRs, based on 3' ligation of a UMI-containing oligonucleotide to TCR cDNA.

This sample comprised skin, obtained from a tuberculin skin test site. The receptor source for this set is an adult in good health.

This clonotype occurred a few times. The chain has TRBV12-3 or TRBV12-4 and TRBJ1-2; TRBD1 is a possible D gene (6 bases). V was trimmed by 5 bases and J by 8 bases, leaving 18 bases between them. The CDR3 length is 14 residues. The CDR3 protein is CASSPRGGVKGYTF. The CDR3 DNA sequence: TGTGCCAGCAGTCCTCGAGGGGGGGTTAAGGGCTACACCTTC.

The chain is built from TRBV19 and TRBJ1-1; D is ambiguous. The V gene's germline CDR1 is LNHDA and CDR2 SQIVND (reference sequence). V lost 2 bases and J 1 base, leaving 5 bases between the germline ends. CDR3 length: 13 residues. The CDR3 DNA is TGTGCCAGTAGTATAATCGGGAACACTGAAGCTTTCTTT. It encodes CASSIIGNTEAFF.

The V gene is TRBV3-1, the J gene TRBJ2-5; D not resolved. Trimming left V 0 bases short and J 2 bases short, with 7 bases between. The CDR3 extends over 14 amino acids. CDR1 and CDR2 from the germline V gene are LGHDT and YNNKEL (reference sequence). CDR3 nucleotide sequence: TGTGCCAGCAGCCAAGATTACCGACAAGAGACCCAGTACTTC. Its protein product is CASSQDYRQETQYF.

The table lists this clonotype with many counts. The chain has TRBV20-1 and TRBJ1-5; 10 nucleotides match TRBD1. J gave up 4 bases and V 3 bases, and 6 bases lay outside the gene matches. Germline loops: CDR1 DFQATT, CDR2 SNEGSKA (reference sequence). The CDR3 runs 15 residues. CDR3 DNA: TGCAGTGCTAGTGAGGGACAGGGGTTAAATCAGCCCCAGCATTTT. Encoded protein: CSASEGQGLNQPQHF.